These 23 T cell receptor beta chains were all obtained from the same sample, sequenced in a study of blood T cell repertoires in COVID-19. Sequenced by immunoSEQ multiplex PCR; TCRdb stores in-frame clones only, minus some. The sample consists of about 100,000 clones, approximately 84% of them appearing once. The specimen was peripheral blood. The origin of the receptors is a human donor in a cohort sampled during active COVID-19.

Only a few counts were recorded for this clone. The CDR3 region is CSAFGGAWAFF. CDR3 DNA: TGCAGTGCTTTTGGGGGGGCGTGGGCTTTCTTT. The J gene is TRBJ1-1, the V gene TRBV20-1; a possible D gene is TRBD1 (6 bases). CDR3 length: 11 residues. V lost 5 bases, J lost 11 bases, and 15 bases lay in between. Germline V gene lookup returns CDR1 DFQATT and CDR2 SNEGSKA (reference sequence).

This rearrangement joins TRBV6-2 or TRBV6-3 to TRBJ1-5, with 8 bases that match TRBD1. From germline, CDR1 is MNHEY and CDR2 SVGEGT. The CDR3 totals 16 residues. With V trimmed by 4 bases and J by 2 bases, 7 bases remained unmatched. In nucleotides, the CDR3 is TGTGCCAGCAGTTTCGGCCCGGGACAGGGCAATCAGCCCCAGCATTTT. It encodes CASSFGPGQGNQPQHF.

V usage is TRBV7-2 and J usage is TRBJ2-7; TRBD1 matches 7 bases. Looked up from germline, CDR1 is SGHTA and CDR2 is FQGNSA. V was clipped by 4 bases and J by 1 base; unmatched bases: 1. This CDR3 comprises 13 residues. DNA for the CDR3: TGTGCCAGCAGCTCGACAGGGTCCTACGAGCAGTACTTC. It translates to CASSSTGSYEQYF.

The genes are TRBV7-9 and TRBJ2-3; D gene ambiguous. Between the trimmed V and J ends, which lost 5 bases and 4 bases, there was a span of 10 bases. This CDR3 contains 13 residues. The V gene's germline CDR1 is SEHNR and CDR2 FQNEAQ (reference sequence). The CDR3 region is CASSPRSADTQYF. For the CDR3, the DNA is TGTGCCAGCAGCCCCCGCAGCGCAGATACGCAGTATTTT.

The chain links TRBV24-1 to TRBJ2-2; possibly TRBD1 for D (6 bases). Trimming took 7 bases from V and 5 from J, leaving 16 bases between them. CDR1 and CDR2 from the germline V gene are KGHDR and SFDVKD. The CDR3 consists of 15 residues. DNA of the CDR3: TGTGCCACCAGGGGGCAGGGGATGCAAACCGGGGAGCTGTTTTTT. Its protein product is CATRGQGMQTGELFF.

The chain carries TRBV6-2 or TRBV6-3 and TRBJ2-7, with 10 bases fitting TRBD1. CDR1 is MNHEY, CDR2 SVGEGT, per germline. The CDR3 runs 18 residues. Trimming cost V 5 bases and J 4 bases; bases outside gene matches: 17. Here the CDR3 reads CASSHKPPWDRGRYEQYF. The CDR3 DNA is TGTGCCAGCAGTCACAAACCTCCCTGGGACAGGGGTAGGTACGAGCAGTACTTC.

The sample holds a few counts of this clone. The chain combines TRBV9 with TRBJ1-6, with TRBD1 matching 8 bases. Losses at the gene ends were 5 bases for V and 7 bases for J; bases not matched to a gene: 23. CDR1 is SGDLS, CDR2 YYNGEE, per germline. CDR3 length equals 20 residues. In nucleotides, the CDR3 is TGTGCCAGCAGTCCCAGCGATGGACAGGGCTCACCAGGGAAGAATTCACCCCTCCACTTT. This encodes CASSPSDGQGSPGKNSPLHF.

In this sample, this clone turned up once. The chain couples TRBV5-1 to TRBJ2-5; 9 nucleotides line up with TRBD1. Per germline, CDR1 SGHRS and CDR2 YFSETQ. The CDR3 is 19 amino acids. With V trimmed by 7 bases and J by 1 base, 20 bases remained unmatched. Written as DNA, the CDR3 is TGCGCCAGCCACCCCCTCCGTAGCGGAACAGGGGGCCCCCAAGAGACCCAGTACTTC. Translation gives CASHPLRSGTGGPQETQYF.

This clone was observed a single time. The genes are TRBV4-1 and TRBJ2-5; the match to TRBD2 covers 10 bases. CDR3 size: 18 residues. The V segment lost 3 bases and the J segment 4 bases; nucleotides outside the gene matches: 14. CDR1 and CDR2 from the germline V gene are MGHRA and YSYEKL. CDR3 region: CASSHYSAAGGLRETQYF. DNA for the CDR3: TGCGCCAGCAGCCATTATTCGGCAGCGGGGGGGCTGCGAGAGACCCAGTACTTC.

The chain employs TRBV13 and TRBJ2-5; no clear D. Germline assignment: CDR1 PRHDT and CDR2 FYEKMQ (reference sequence). V was pared by 0 bases and J by 2 bases, with 16 bases between. The CDR3 is 17 amino acids. Written as DNA, the CDR3 is TGTGCCAGCAGCTTAGGCCTGAGGATCGACTTTCAAGAGACCCAGTACTTC. Its translation is CASSLGLRIDFQETQYF.

The chain carries TRBV7-2 and TRBJ2-1; 10 bases are shared with TRBD2. The germline V gene encodes CDR1 SGHTA and CDR2 FQGNSA. Trimming removed 1 base from V and 5 bases from J; junction bases left unmatched: 2. CDR3 length: 15 residues. The CDR3 DNA follows: TGTGCCAGCAGCTTAGTCAGCGGGGGGGACAATGAGCAGTTCTTC. This encodes CASSLVSGGDNEQFF.

The chain uses TRBV7-9 and TRBJ2-3; D perhaps matches TRBD2 (5 bases). Trimming cost V 4 bases and J 1 base, with 12 bases left between them. This CDR3 is 15 amino acids long. The germline V gene has CDR1 SEHNR and CDR2 FQNEAQ (reference sequence). The CDR3 sequence: CASSSEAGGTDTQYF. CDR3 DNA sequence: TGTGCCAGCAGCTCGGAGGCGGGCGGCACAGATACGCAGTATTTT.

This clone was detected a few times. V and J are TRBV5-1 and TRBJ1-5; D is possibly TRBD1 (6 bases). V shed 0 bases and J shed 9 bases, with 10 bases lying between them. The CDR3 extends over 13 amino acids. Germline assignment: CDR1 SGHRS and CDR2 YFSETQ. The CDR3 reads CASSLVLGGPQHF. The CDR3 bases are TGCGCCAGCAGCTTGGTTTTAGGGGGGCCCCAGCATTTT.

The V and J genes are TRBV7-8 and TRBJ2-1; TRBD2 is a possible D gene (6 bases). V dropped 1 base and J dropped 5 bases, with 12 bases sitting between them. The germline V gene encodes CDR1 SGHVS and CDR2 FQNEAQ. The CDR3 spans 15 residues. CDR3 in amino acids: CASSLGGVSNNEQFF. Written as DNA, the CDR3 is TGTGCCAGCAGCTTAGGGGGGGTGTCAAACAATGAGCAGTTCTTC.

V usage is TRBV10-3 and J usage is TRBJ2-2; TRBD2 aligns across 9 bases. The CDR3 totals 14 residues. Germline CDR1 is ENHRY and CDR2 is SYGVKD. With V trimmed by 4 bases and J by 8 bases, 5 bases remained unmatched. For the CDR3, the DNA is TGTGCCATCAGTGGCCTAGCGGGACGAGGGGAGCTGTTTTTT. This sequence encodes CAISGLAGRGELFF.

The V call is TRBV6-6, the J call TRBJ2-3; D is unclear. Germline V gene lookup returns CDR1 MNHNY and CDR2 SVGAGI (reference sequence). Trimming removed 4 bases from V and 1 base from J, with 6 bases in between. The CDR3 consists of 13 residues. CDR3 nucleotide sequence: TGTGCCAGCAGTTCCCCGGGCACAGATACGCAGTATTTT. Its translation is CASSSPGTDTQYF.

This sequence joins TRBV9 and TRBJ2-2; 8 positions agree with TRBD1. The CDR3 length is 16 residues. V lost 3 bases, J lost 3 bases, and 7 bases stayed unmatched. Germline V gene data show CDR1 as SGDLS and CDR2 as YYNGEE. The CDR3: CASSDGTGLYTGELFF. The CDR3 DNA follows: TGTGCCAGCAGCGATGGGACAGGATTATACACCGGGGAGCTGTTTTTT.

The rearrangement uses TRBV5-1 and TRBJ2-3; D is possibly TRBD2 (6 bases). Germline CDR1 and CDR2: SGHRS and YFSETQ. This CDR3 has 15 residues. The V gene lost 2 bases and the J gene lost 1 base, with 11 bases spanning the gap. DNA of the CDR3: TGCGCCAGCAGCTTCACGGGGGTCGGCACAGATACGCAGTATTTT. Protein sequence: CASSFTGVGTDTQYF.

The chain couples TRBV4-1 to TRBJ2-1, with TRBD1 matching 8 bases. Germline lookup yields CDR1 MGHRA and CDR2 YSYEKL. The CDR3 is 15 amino acids. The junction had 8 bases not matched to a gene; V was cut back by 3 bases and J by 7 bases. CDR3 sequence: CASSHPGQGWNEQFF. CDR3 nucleotide sequence: TGCGCCAGCAGCCACCCCGGACAGGGTTGGAATGAGCAGTTCTTC.

The gene calls are TRBV3-1 (or the pseudogene TRBV3-2) and TRBJ1-5; possible D gene TRBD1, 6 bases. Germline loops: CDR1 LGHDT, CDR2 YNNKEL (reference sequence). CDR3 length: 23 amino acids. Trimming removed 4 bases from V and 0 bases from J, with 34 bases in between. The CDR3 loop reads CASSRQEGSLIGRGWYSNQPQHF. CDR3 in DNA: TGTGCCAGCAGCCGCCAAGAAGGATCCCTAATCGGAAGGGGGTGGTATAGCAATCAGCCCCAGCATTTT.

The chain couples TRBV5-1 to TRBJ1-2, with D tentatively TRBD1 (6 bases). The V end was cut by 6 bases, the J end by 4 bases, with 16 bases between. The CDR3 spans 14 residues. Germline V gene data show CDR1 as SGHRS and CDR2 as YFSETQ. CDR3 sequence: CASTQGEGVYGYTF. CDR3 nucleotide sequence: TGCGCCAGCACCCAAGGGGAGGGGGTCTATGGCTACACCTTC.

The rearrangement links TRBV5-5 to TRBJ2-3; 7 positions match TRBD1. Germline V lookup: CDR1 SGHKS, CDR2 YYEKEE (reference sequence). The CDR3 has 16 amino acids. Trimming at V came to 3 bases and at J to 2 bases, leaving 9 bases not matched to a gene. CDR3 bases: TGTGCCAGCAGCTCGACCGGGACAGTATCCACAGATACGCAGTATTTT. It translates to CASSSTGTVSTDTQYF.

In its sample, this clone was seen a few times. The chain is built from TRBV28 and TRBJ1-6, with 8 bases fitting TRBD1. This CDR3 comprises 15 residues. CDR1 and CDR2 from the germline V gene are MDHEN and SYDVKM. With 3 bases clipped from V and 7 bases from J, the junction kept 5 bases outside the gene matches. CDR3 coding DNA: TGTGCCAGCAGTTTGGGAACAGGGGGAAATTCACCCCTCCACTTT. The encoded protein is CASSLGTGGNSPLHF.